One and the same sample provided the 5 T cell receptor beta chains below, sequenced in a study of cytomegalovirus exposure and HLA in healthy donors. In the PCR, 60 Vbeta and 13 Jbeta primers were used. TCRdb keeps only in-frame clones here, not all; method: immunoSEQ multiplex PCR. The sample holds 150,000 to 200,000 clones, roughly 80% seen once. Sequencing was done on a sample of PBMCs. Receptors were obtained from a man in his fifties in good health and CMV-seronegative.

CDR3 nucleotides: TGTGCCAGCAGTTTTGTCAATAGCGGGGACGAGCAGTACTTC. Translated: CASSFVNSGDEQYF. The chain uses TRBV28 and TRBJ2-7; the match to TRBD2 covers 8 bases. The trim removed 3 bases at V and 5 bases at J, leaving 6 bases unmatched. Germline V gene sequence: CDR1 MDHEN, CDR2 SYDVKM. The CDR3 loop spans 14 amino acids.

CDR3 in amino acids: CASSPGEIAGIQYF. The DNA for the CDR3 is TGTGCCAGCAGCCCAGGGGAAATCGCTGGCATTCAGTACTTC. The chain recombines TRBV6-5 with TRBJ2-4; TRBD1 might be the D (6 bases). Germline CDR1 reads MNHEY; CDR2 reads SVGAGI. The CDR3 consists of 14 residues. V was trimmed by 6 bases and J by 9 bases, leaving 18 bases between them.

This clone has only one observation. The junction does not match germline at one end; this may be a read error. CDR3 DNA sequence: TGTGCCAGCTCACCCGAGCCGATGGAGAGCCAGTACTTC. Translated, it gives CASSPEPMESQYF. The V gene is TRBV18, the J gene TRBJ2-5, with D unclear. CDR1 is KGHSH, CDR2 LQKENI, per germline. CDR3 length: 13 residues.

This clone was counted only a few times. The chain links TRBV5-1 to TRBJ1-6; TRBD1 matches at 7 bases. Germline V gene sequence: CDR1 SGHRS, CDR2 YFSETQ. J lost 7 bases, V lost 0 bases, and 4 bases had no gene match. The CDR3 has 15 residues. CDR3 in DNA: TGCGCCAGCAGCTTGGCCGGGACAGCAAATTCACCCCTCCACTTT. Amino acid sequence: CASSLAGTANSPLHF.

The genes are TRBV19 and TRBJ1-6, with D maybe TRBD1 (5 bases). The CDR3 loop spans 15 amino acids. Germline lookup yields CDR1 LNHDA and CDR2 SQIVND (reference sequence). The ends were cut back, 2 bases at V and 10 bases at J, with 15 bases in the middle. The CDR3 protein is CASSIRGPGESPLHF. In DNA form, the CDR3 reads TGTGCCAGTAGTATACGGGGACCGGGGGAATCACCCCTCCACTTT.